This T cell receptor (beta chain) was profiled in a study of blood T cell repertoires in COVID-19. Study in general: The origin of the acute and convalescent COVID-19 samples was the United States, Italy and Spain. PBMCs, B-cell-depleted T cells, or T cells were the source of the cDNA or gDNA that made up the material.

Clones were sequenced by immunoSEQ multiplex PCR, and TCRdb holds only the in-frame ones, with some missing. The sample has around 230,000 clones; about 91% are singletons. The participants were between about 18 and 90 years old and came from some 25 US areas. Which cohort a participant joined came from the clinical history participants gave. The CDR3 loop spans 13 amino acids. V lost 8 bases to trimming and J lost 5 bases, with 15 bases between them. Germline V gives CDR1 SNHLY, CDR2 FYNNEI. The rearrangement uses TRBV2 and TRBJ1-1; TRBD1 is a possible D gene (5 bases). Sequencing input: PBMCs or T cells enriched from blood (not recorded which). The sequence was collected from a woman aged 40 to 50 with acute COVID-19. As DNA, the CDR3 is TGTGCCAGCGGGAGCCGGGGGGGGACTGAAGCTTTCTTT. It is translated as CASGSRGGTEAFF.